The present T cell receptor (beta chain) was sequenced within a study of PD-1 blockade in mismatch repair-deficient tumors. All patients were mismatch repair deficient, assessed by either PCR or immunohistochemistry. Here immunoSEQ multiplex PCR was the method, and the copy in TCRdb shows in-frame clones only, minus some. The sample yields 49,000 or so clones, 81% seen once. The length of the CDR3 is 13 residues. The V and J ends lost 6 bases and 5 bases, in that order; junction bases with no gene match: 7. The germline gives CDR1 SQVTM, CDR2 ANQGSEA. The chain joins TRBV29-1 to TRBJ1-1, with 9 bases matching TRBD1. The sequenced sample was peripheral blood, obtained about 4.5 months after starting pembrolizumab. The clonotype was recovered from an adult with mismatch repair-deficient cancer. CDR3 residues: CSVPDRGMTEAFF. In DNA, the CDR3 is TGCAGCGTCCCCGACAGGGGGATGACTGAAGCTTTCTTT.